Below, one TCR beta chain is given with its context. Its antigen is not known. These data are taken from a study of Ad26.COV2.S vaccination and SARS-CoV-2 variants. Study-level background: Dosing was one shot or two shots 56 days apart.

The treatment here: 15 to 20 received Ad26.COV2.S at low or high dose, single or two shots; about 5 received placebo; per-sample allocation not given. Collection of samples fell on day 63 after the first vaccine or placebo injection. Whoever gave the sample was an adult aged 18-55 years in Boston. Participants' vaccine, an Ad26 vector, delivered Wuhan-strain SARS-CoV-2 spike. The CDR3 extends over 13 amino acids. V was shortened by 1 base and J by 9 bases, with 9 bases between the two germline ends. Germline CDR1 reads SGHAT; CDR2 reads FQNNGV. The study, taken as a whole, reports: Assessments of TCR breadth and depth may have underestimated the total T cell responses.

Some clones are missing from TCRdb's copy, which holds only in-frame ones; the method was immunoSEQ multiplex PCR. The sample holds around 300,000 clones, around 89% seen once. The receptor's source is a person between 18 and 59 years old who received the Ad26.COV2.S COVID-19 vaccine or a placebo. The source material was peripheral blood, sampled in a trial of Ad26.COV2.S vaccine versus placebo. This chain connects TRBV11-2 to TRBJ2-2; D gene unclear. The DNA of the CDR3 is TGTGCCAGCAGCTTAGCCCACATTCGGGAGCTGTTTTTT. It specifies CASSLAHIRELFF.